These T cell receptor beta chains were read from a single sample in a study of T cell repertoires in cytomegalovirus infection. TCRdb re-called the reads with MiXCR, one entry per CDR3 protein. The profile shows under 450,000 distinct CDR3 sequences, about 35% of them singletons. These receptors are not linked to any known antigen. The source was cultured PBMCs, collected from culture after CMV antigen stimulation. The receptors were sampled from a human donor in good health (CMV status not recorded). Some clones in this sample may be carry-over from other donors' samples. The CDR3 runs from the conserved cysteine through the conserved F or W. D genes are given only for firm matches. Size is stated for part of the rows, as once, few or many counts, or as a class when the clone is expanded.

few,TRBD1,TRBV7-6,TRBJ2-1,CASSLGDRVNEQFF,TGTGCCAGCAGCTTAGGGGACAGGGTGAATGAGCAGTTCTTC
.,TRBD2,TRBV9,TRBJ2-3,CASSVDVLAGVPQYF,TGTGCCAGCAGCGTAGATGTACTAGCGGGAGTACCGCAGTATTTT
.,.,TRBV10-3,TRBJ2-1,CAISEPPGRSKYNEQFF,TGTGCCATCAGTGAGCCCCCGGGACGCAGTAAGTACAATGAGCAGTTCTTC
few,.,TRBV9,TRBJ2-7,CASSVEQGATYEQYF,TGTGCCAGCAGCGTAGAACAGGGAGCTACCTACGAGCAGTACTTC
many,.,TRBV7-7,TRBJ2-1,CASSLAERGEQFF,TGTGCTAGCAGCTTAGCGGAACGGGGTGAGCAGTTCTTC
.,TRBD2,TRBV5-1,TRBJ2-3,CASSSIAGRADTQYF,TGCGCCAGCAGCTCTATAGCGGGAAGGGCAGATACGCAGTATTTT
.,.,TRBV28,TRBJ1-4,CASSPGGLGEKLFF,TGTGCCAGCAGTCCTGGGGGGCTAGGTGAAAAACTGTTTTTT
.,.,TRBV11-2,TRBJ2-1,CASSLRQNSYNEQFF,TGTGCCAGCAGCTTAAGACAGAACTCCTACAATGAGCAGTTCTTC
.,TRBD1,TRBV18,TRBJ1-2,CASSLLDRQGYTF,TGTGCCAGCTCACTTTTGGACAGGCAAGGCTACACCTTC
.,.,TRBV27,TRBJ2-7,CASSTSTDAYEQYF,TGTGCCAGCAGTACCTCGACAGACGCCTACGAGCAGTACTTC
.,TRBD1,TRBV11-2,TRBJ2-5,CASSHGQGLGETQYF,TGTGCCAGCAGCCACGGACAGGGTTTGGGAGAGACCCAGTACTTC
.,TRBD2,TRBV11-2,TRBJ2-2,CASRPSGSYTGELFF,TGTGCCAGCAGACCTAGCGGGAGTTACACCGGGGAGCTGTTTTTT
many,TRBD1,TRBV19,TRBJ1-5,CASSPTGDQPQHF,TGTGCCAGTAGCCCTACAGGGGATCAGCCCCAGCATTTT
.,TRBD1,TRBV24-1,TRBJ2-1,CATSFGTGGNEQFF,TGTGCCACCAGTTTCGGGACAGGGGGAAATGAGCAGTTCTTC
few,.,TRBV7-6,TRBJ1-2,CASSLGRFSGGYTF,TGTGCCAGCAGCCTAGGGAGGTTCTCGGGTGGCTACACCTTC
.,.,TRBV12-3/TRBV12-4,TRBJ2-1,CASSLGFGQEGNEQFF,TGTGCCAGCAGTTTGGGATTTGGTCAGGAGGGGAATGAGCAGTTCTTC
many,.,TRBV7-2,TRBJ1-5,CASSEQAGLSYQPQHF,TGTGCCAGCAGCGAGCAGGCAGGGTTATCTTACCAGCCCCAGCATTTT
.,.,TRBV10-3,TRBJ2-1,CAISESQGQIHEQFF,TGTGCCATCAGTGAGAGTCAGGGTCAAATCCATGAGCAGTTCTTC
.,.,TRBV19,TRBJ1-5,CASSTRTGLGSNQPQHF,TGTGCCAGTAGTACCAGGACGGGACTCGGGAGCAATCAGCCCCAGCATTTT
once,TRBD1,TRBV20-1,TRBJ1-2,CSAREAEGAYGYTF,TGCAGTGCTAGAGAAGCGGAGGGGGCCTATGGCTACACCTTC
few,.,TRBV6-6,TRBJ1-1,CASSYRDAKNTEAFF,TGTGCCAGCAGTTATCGAGATGCAAAGAACACTGAAGCTTTCTTT
.,.,TRBV14,TRBJ2-5,CASSQDQRRYKTQYF,TGTGCCAGCAGCCAAGATCAACGGAGATACAAGACCCAGTACTTC
many,TRBD1,TRBV7-2,TRBJ1-2,CASSLNTGDYYGYTF,TGTGCCAGCAGCTTAAATACAGGGGATTACTATGGCTACACCTTC
.,.,TRBV5-1,TRBJ2-1,CASSLGGLRATLNEQFF,TGCGCCAGCAGCTTGGGCGGCCTCCGGGCGACACTCAATGAGCAGTTCTTC